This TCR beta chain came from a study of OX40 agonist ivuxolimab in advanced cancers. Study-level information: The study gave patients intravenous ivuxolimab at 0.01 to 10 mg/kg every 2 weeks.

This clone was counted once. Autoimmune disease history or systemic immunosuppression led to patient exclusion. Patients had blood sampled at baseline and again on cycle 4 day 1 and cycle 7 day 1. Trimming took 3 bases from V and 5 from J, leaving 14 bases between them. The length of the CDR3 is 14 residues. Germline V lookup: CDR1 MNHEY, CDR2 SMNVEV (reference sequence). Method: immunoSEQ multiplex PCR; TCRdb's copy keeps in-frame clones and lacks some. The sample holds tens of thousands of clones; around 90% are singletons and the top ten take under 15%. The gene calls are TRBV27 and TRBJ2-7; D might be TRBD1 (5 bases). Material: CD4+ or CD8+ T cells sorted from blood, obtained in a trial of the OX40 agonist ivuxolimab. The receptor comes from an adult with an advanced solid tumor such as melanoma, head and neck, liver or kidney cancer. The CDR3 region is CASSFPGLGNEQYF. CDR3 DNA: TGTGCCAGCAGTTTTCCAGGGTTGGGGAACGAGCAGTACTTC.